A selection of T cell receptor beta chains follows, all from one sample in a study of PD-1 blockade in classical Hodgkin lymphoma. TCRdb keeps only in-frame clones here, not all; method: immunoSEQ multiplex PCR. The top ten clones hold around a tenth of a sample with about 90,000 clones, about 91% of them seen once. The source was peripheral blood mononuclear cells (PBMCs), collected before the second cycle of nivolumab. The receptors originated from a human donor with classical Hodgkin lymphoma. The CDR3 runs from the conserved cysteine through the conserved F or W. The D gene is left open where the match is weak. Size is omitted from some rows. Given values are once, few, many or a class for expanded clones.

d_call cdr3_length j_call clone_size v_call cdr3_aa cdr3_nt
- 14 TRBJ2-5 - TRBV5-5 CASSRDLNQETQYF TGTGCCAGCAGCCGGGACCTAAACCAAGAGACCCAGTACTTC
- 15 TRBJ2-6 - TRBV19 CASSSSHSGANVLTF TGTGCCAGTAGTTCCAGCCACTCTGGGGCCAACGTCCTGACTTTC
- 13 TRBJ2-7 few TRBV28 CASSLGRGREQYF TGTGCCAGCAGTTTGGGGCGTGGGCGCGAGCAGTACTTC
TRBD2 16 TRBJ2-1 - TRBV7-9 CASSLVSGRALNEQFF TGTGCCAGCAGCTTAGTTAGCGGGAGGGCTCTAAATGAGCAGTTCTTC
TRBD1 16 TRBJ2-3 few TRBV7-9 CASSLGQGAPTDTQYF TGTGCCAGCAGCTTGGGACAGGGGGCCCCCACAGATACGCAGTATTTT
TRBD2 14 TRBJ2-1 - TRBV29-1 CSVEVLAGEVEQFF TGCAGCGTTGAAGTCCTAGCGGGAGAGGTGGAGCAGTTCTTC
- 13 TRBJ2-3 - TRBV19 CASRTASTDTQYF TGTGCCAGTAGGACAGCTAGCACAGATACGCAGTATTTT
- 13 TRBJ2-7 - TRBV28 CASSSEPSYEQYF TGTGCCAGCAGTTCCGAACCCTCCTACGAGCAGTACTTC
- 13 TRBJ2-1 - TRBV27 CASSLYLADEQFF TGTGCCAGCAGTTTATACCTGGCGGATGAGCAGTTCTTC
- 15 TRBJ1-3 - TRBV7-9 CASSFSRNSGNTIYF TGTGCCAGCAGCTTCTCACGGAACTCTGGAAACACCATATATTTT
- 11 TRBJ2-7 - TRBV6-1 CASSEGAEQYF TGTGCCAGCAGTGAAGGGGCCGAGCAGTACTTC
TRBD2 20 TRBJ2-6 - TRBV5-5 CASSLLASGGVPSGANVLTF TGTGCCAGCAGCTTGTTGGCTAGCGGGGGTGTCCCCTCTGGGGCCAACGTCCTGACTTTC
- 11 TRBJ1-2 - TRBV2 CASSGGSGYTF TGTGCCAGCAGTGGTGGATCGGGCTACACCTTC
TRBD1 16 TRBJ1-4 - TRBV5-4 CASSLGRGAGNEKLFF TGTGCCAGCAGCTTGGGCAGGGGGGCGGGTAATGAAAAACTGTTTTTT
TRBD1 16 TRBJ2-2 few TRBV11-3 CASSWVRGTNTGELFF TGTGCCAGCAGCTGGGTCAGGGGGACGAACACCGGGGAGCTGTTTTTT
- 16 TRBJ2-4 - TRBV6-1 CASSEGTGLAKNIQYF TGTGCCAGCAGTGAAGGCACAGGGCTAGCCAAAAACATTCAGTACTTC
TRBD1 14 TRBJ2-7 once TRBV27 CATSALGQPEEQYF TGTGCCACCAGCGCTTTGGGACAGCCTGAGGAGCAGTACTTC
- 16 TRBJ1-5 - TRBV27 CASSSREGVGNQPQHF TGTGCCAGCAGTTCACGGGAGGGGGTAGGCAATCAGCCCCAGCATTTT
TRBD1 15 TRBJ2-7 - TRBV5-4 CASSLDRGLTHEQYF TGTGCCAGCAGCTTAGACAGGGGACTCACCCACGAGCAGTACTTC